This T cell receptor beta chain was captured in a study of CD8 T cells in Susac syndrome. The CDR3 spans 16 residues. Germline V gene lookup returns CDR1 SGHTA and CDR2 FQGNSA. Trimming pared 1 base from V and 5 bases from J, leaving 18 bases between. With random hexamers, reverse transcription was performed on roughly 0.5 to 1 ug of RNA. The method of amplification for TCR beta CDR3 was immunoSEQ multiplex PCR, covering 54 Vbeta and 13 Jbeta. In TCRdb, the immunoSEQ multiplex PCR reads were re-called with MiXCR into one record per CDR3 protein. The sample includes over 95,000 distinct CDR3 sequences, approximately 91% seen only once; the top ten take 0.13% to 0.15%. The study sequenced TCR beta in blood CD8+ and CD4+ T cells. Through negative isolation, CD4+ and CD8+ T cells were obtained, while TEMRA cells were enriched using FACS.

This TCR derives from a human donor in good health. The chain uses TRBV7-2 and TRBJ2-7; D unresolved. Input material: CD4+ T cells from PBMCs. CDR3 residues: CASSLGAEPLGHEQYF. The CDR3 DNA reads TGTGCCAGCAGCTTAGGTGCGGAACCCTTGGGCCACGAGCAGTACTTC.